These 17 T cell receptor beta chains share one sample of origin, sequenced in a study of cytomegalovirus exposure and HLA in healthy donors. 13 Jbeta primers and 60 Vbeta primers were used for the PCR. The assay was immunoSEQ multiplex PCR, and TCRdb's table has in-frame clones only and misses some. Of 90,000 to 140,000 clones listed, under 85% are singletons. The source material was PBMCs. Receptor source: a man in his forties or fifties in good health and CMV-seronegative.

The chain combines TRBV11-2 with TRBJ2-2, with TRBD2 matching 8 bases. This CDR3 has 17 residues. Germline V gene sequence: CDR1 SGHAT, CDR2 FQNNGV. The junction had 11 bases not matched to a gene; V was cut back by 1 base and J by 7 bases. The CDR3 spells CASSLGGGRRRGGELFF. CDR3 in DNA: TGTGCCAGCAGCTTAGGCGGGGGGAGGCGACGGGGCGGGGAGCTGTTTTTT.

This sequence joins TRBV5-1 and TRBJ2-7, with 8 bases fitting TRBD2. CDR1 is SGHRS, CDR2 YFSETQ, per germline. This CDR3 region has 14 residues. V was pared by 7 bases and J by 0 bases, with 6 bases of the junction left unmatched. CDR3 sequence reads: CASRGGRASYEQYF. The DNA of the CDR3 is TGCGCCAGCCGGGGGGGCAGGGCCTCCTACGAGCAGTACTTC. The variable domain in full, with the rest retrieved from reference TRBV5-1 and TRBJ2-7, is KAGVTQTPRYLIKTRGQQVTLSCSPISGHRSVSWYQQTPGQGLQFLFEYFSETQRNKGNFPGRFSGRQFSNSRSEMNVSTLELGDSALYLCASRGGRASYEQYFGPGTRLTVT.

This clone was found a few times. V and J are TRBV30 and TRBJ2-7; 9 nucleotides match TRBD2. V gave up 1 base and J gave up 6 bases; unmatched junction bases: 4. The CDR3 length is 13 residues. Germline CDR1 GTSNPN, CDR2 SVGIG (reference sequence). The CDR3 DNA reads TGTGCCTGGAGTGCGGTAGCGGGAGTCGAGCAGTACTTC. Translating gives CAWSAVAGVEQYF.

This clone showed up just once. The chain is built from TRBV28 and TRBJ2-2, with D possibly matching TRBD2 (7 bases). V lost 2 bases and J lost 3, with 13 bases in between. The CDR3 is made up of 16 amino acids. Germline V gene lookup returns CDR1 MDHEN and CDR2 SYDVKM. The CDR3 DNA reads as TGTGCCAGCAGTTTAGGAGGGGGGGGACACACCGGGGAGCTGTTTTTT. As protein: CASSLGGGGHTGELFF.

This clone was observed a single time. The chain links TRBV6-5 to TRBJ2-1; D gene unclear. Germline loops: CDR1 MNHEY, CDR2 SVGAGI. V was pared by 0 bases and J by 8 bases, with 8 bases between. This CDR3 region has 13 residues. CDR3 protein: CASSYSGGHEQFF. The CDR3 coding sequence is TGTGCCAGCAGTTACTCAGGTGGGCATGAGCAGTTCTTC.

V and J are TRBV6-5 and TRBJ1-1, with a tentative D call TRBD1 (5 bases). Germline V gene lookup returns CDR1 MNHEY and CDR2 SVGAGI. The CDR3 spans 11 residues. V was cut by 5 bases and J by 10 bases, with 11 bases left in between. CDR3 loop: CASSTPGGAFF. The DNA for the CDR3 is TGTGCCAGCAGTACGCCCGGGGGAGCTTTCTTT.

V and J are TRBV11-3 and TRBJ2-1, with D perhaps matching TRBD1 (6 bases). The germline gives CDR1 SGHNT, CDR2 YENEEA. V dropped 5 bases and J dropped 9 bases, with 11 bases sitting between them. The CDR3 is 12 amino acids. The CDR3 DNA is TGTGCCAGCAGCCAGGGGAGCTTTGAGCAGTTCTTC. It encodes CASSQGSFEQFF.

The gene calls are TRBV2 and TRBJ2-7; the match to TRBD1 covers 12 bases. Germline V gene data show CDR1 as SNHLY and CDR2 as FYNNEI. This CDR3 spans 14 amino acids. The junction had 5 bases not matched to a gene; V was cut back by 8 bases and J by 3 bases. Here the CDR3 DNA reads TGTGCCAGCGGGGGACAGGGGGCACTCTACGAGCAGTACTTC. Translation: CASGGQGALYEQYF.

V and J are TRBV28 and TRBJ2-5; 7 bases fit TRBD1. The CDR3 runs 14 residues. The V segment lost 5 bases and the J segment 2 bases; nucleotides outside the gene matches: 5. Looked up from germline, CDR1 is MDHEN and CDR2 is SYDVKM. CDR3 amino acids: CASSPRDSQETQYF. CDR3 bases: TGTGCCAGCAGTCCTCGGGACAGTCAAGAGACCCAGTACTTC.

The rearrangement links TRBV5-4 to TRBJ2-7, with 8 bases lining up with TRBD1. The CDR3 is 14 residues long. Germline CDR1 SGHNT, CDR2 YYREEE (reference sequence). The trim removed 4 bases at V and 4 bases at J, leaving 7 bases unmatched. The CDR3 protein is CASSLRQGTYEQYF. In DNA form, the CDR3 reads TGTGCCAGCAGCCTGAGACAGGGGACATACGAGCAGTACTTC.

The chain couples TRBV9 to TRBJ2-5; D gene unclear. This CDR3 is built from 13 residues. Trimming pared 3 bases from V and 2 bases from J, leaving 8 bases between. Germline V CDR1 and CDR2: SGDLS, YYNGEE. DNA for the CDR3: TGTGCCAGCAGCGCCCACACGCAAGAGACCCAGTACTTC. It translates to CASSAHTQETQYF.

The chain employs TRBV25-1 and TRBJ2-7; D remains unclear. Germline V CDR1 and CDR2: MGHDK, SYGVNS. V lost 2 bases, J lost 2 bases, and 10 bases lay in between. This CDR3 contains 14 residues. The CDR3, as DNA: TGTGCCAGCAGTGAAGTTAGCAGACCCTACGAGCAGTACTTC. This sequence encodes CASSEVSRPYEQYF.

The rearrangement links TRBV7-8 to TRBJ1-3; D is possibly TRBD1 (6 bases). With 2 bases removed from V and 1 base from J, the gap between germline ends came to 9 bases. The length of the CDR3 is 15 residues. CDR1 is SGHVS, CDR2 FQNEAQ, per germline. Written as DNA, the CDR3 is TGTGCCAGCAGCTTAACAGGGTTGTCTGGAAACACCATATATTTT. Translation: CASSLTGLSGNTIYF.

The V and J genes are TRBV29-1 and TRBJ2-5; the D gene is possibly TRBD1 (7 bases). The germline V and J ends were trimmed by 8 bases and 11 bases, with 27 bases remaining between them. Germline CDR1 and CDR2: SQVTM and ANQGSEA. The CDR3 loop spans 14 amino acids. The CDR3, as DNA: TGCAGCTTCTCAAGGAGGCAGGGGGGCAAGGAGCAGTACTTC. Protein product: CSFSRRQGGKEQYF.

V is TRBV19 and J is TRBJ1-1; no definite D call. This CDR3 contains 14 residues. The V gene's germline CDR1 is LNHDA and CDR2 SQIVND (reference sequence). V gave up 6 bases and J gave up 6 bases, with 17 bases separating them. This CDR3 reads CASRHLGSTAEAFF. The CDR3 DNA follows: TGTGCCAGTAGACACCTTGGCAGTACCGCTGAAGCTTTCTTT.

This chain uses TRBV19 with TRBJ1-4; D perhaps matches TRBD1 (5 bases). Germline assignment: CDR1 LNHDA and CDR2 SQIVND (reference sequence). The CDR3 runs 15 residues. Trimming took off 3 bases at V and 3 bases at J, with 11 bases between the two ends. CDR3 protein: CASSILGGANEKLFF. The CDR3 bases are TGTGCCAGTAGTATCCTCGGGGGAGCTAATGAAAAACTGTTTTTT.

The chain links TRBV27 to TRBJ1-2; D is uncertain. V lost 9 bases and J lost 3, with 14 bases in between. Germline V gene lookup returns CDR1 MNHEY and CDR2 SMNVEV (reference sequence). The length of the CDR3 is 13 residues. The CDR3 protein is CASAGLKDYGYTF. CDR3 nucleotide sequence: TGTGCCAGTGCAGGCTTAAAGGACTATGGCTACACCTTC.